This T cell receptor beta chain was identified during a study of early T cells in non-severe SARS-CoV-2 infection. This clonotype appeared many times. TCRdb re-called the 5' RACE reads through MiXCR, storing one row per CDR3 protein. The sample consists of 25,000 to 35,000 distinct CDR3 sequences, roughly 6.1% of them appearing once. Germline values: CDR1 DFQATT, CDR2 SNEGSKA (reference sequence). Trimming left V 1 base short and J 6 bases short, with 10 bases between. The CDR3 spans 13 residues. Specimen: whole blood. The chain links TRBV20-1 to TRBJ2-1, with TRBD2 as a possible D gene (6 bases). This TCR derives from an adult who was a healthcare worker with PCR-confirmed SARS-CoV-2 infection or an uninfected control (not recorded which). The CDR3: CSARVSTSNEQFF. The CDR3 coding sequence is TGCAGTGCTAGAGTTTCGACTAGCAATGAGCAGTTCTTC.